These T cell receptor beta chains were read from a single sample in a study of T cell responses to AZD1222 COVID-19 vaccine. Here immunoSEQ multiplex PCR was the method, and the copy in TCRdb shows in-frame clones only, minus some. The sample consists of fewer than 150,000 clones, 75% to 95% of them appearing once. The sample here was peripheral blood, taken on day 0 of AZD1222 vaccination. The receptors were sampled from an adult in good health. Both conserved end residues are part of each CDR3. D genes are given only for firm matches. The size field is filled for only some rows; it gives once, few, many or a size class.

j_call | d_call | v_call | clone_size | cdr3_aa | cdr3_nt
TRBJ1-5 | - | TRBV5-8 | - | CASSFRRRNQPQHF | TGTGCCAGCAGTTTTCGTAGGCGCAATCAGCCCCAGCATTTT
TRBJ2-3 | TRBD2 | TRBV15 | - | CATSISGGSTDTQYF | TGTGCCACCAGCATATCCGGGGGGAGCACAGATACGCAGTATTTT
TRBJ2-3 | - | TRBV5-4 | - | CASSLRGGTDTQYF | TGTGCCAGCAGCTTGCGGGGAGGCACAGATACGCAGTATTTT
TRBJ2-2 | - | TRBV6-5 | - | CASTPGANTGELFF | TGTGCCAGCACCCCGGGGGCGAACACCGGGGAGCTGTTTTTT
TRBJ1-2 | - | TRBV5-1 | - | CASSLAGGSDYGYTF | TGCGCCAGCAGCTTGGCCGGGGGTAGTGACTATGGCTACACCTTC
TRBJ1-2 | - | TRBV6-5 | - | CASRAVFDSGYTF | TGTGCCTCCAGGGCGGTTTTCGATAGCGGCTACACCTTC
TRBJ1-2 | TRBD1 | TRBV7-2 | - | CASDLTGGSLLGGYTF | TGTGCCAGCGACCTAACAGGGGGCAGTTTGTTGGGTGGCTACACCTTC
TRBJ1-2 | - | TRBV27 | - | CASSSGARDGYTF | TGTGCCAGCAGTTCCGGGGCCAGGGATGGCTACACCTTC
TRBJ2-7 | - | TRBV7-3 | - | CASSLGAKYEQYF | TGTGCCAGCAGCTTAGGGGCCAAGTACGAGCAGTACTTC
TRBJ2-5 | TRBD1 | TRBV4-2 | - | CASSQEGQQETQYF | TGTGCCAGCAGCCAAGAGGGACAGCAAGAGACCCAGTACTTC
TRBJ1-1 | - | TRBV9 | - | CASSYGAHTEAFF | TGTGCCAGCAGTTATGGGGCGCACACTGAAGCTTTCTTT
TRBJ2-1 | - | TRBV3-1/TRBV3-2 | - | CASSQDVADYNEQFF | TGTGCCAGCAGCCAAGACGTGGCAGACTACAATGAGCAGTTCTTC
TRBJ2-7 | TRBD1 | TRBV10-3 | - | CAVGTGGSHEQYF | TGTGCCGTCGGGACAGGGGGTTCCCACGAGCAGTACTTC
TRBJ1-6 | - | TRBV18 | - | CASSPNRAGSPLHF | TGTGCCAGCTCACCAAACAGGGCGGGTTCACCCCTCCACTTT
TRBJ2-7 | - | TRBV27 | - | CASSLGLAKEQRSYEQYF | TGTGCCAGCAGTTTAGGGCTAGCGAAAGAGCAACGCTCCTACGAGCAGTACTTC
TRBJ2-3 | TRBD2 | TRBV5-5 | - | CASSLVLAGGHSTDTQYF | TGTGCCAGCAGCTTGGTTCTAGCGGGGGGGCATAGCACAGATACGCAGTATTTT
TRBJ2-7 | - | TRBV19 | - | CASSINAQDPYEQYF | TGTGCCAGTAGTATAAACGCCCAGGATCCCTACGAGCAGTACTTC
TRBJ1-1 | - | TRBV30 | - | CASETGGEAFF | TGTGCCTCCGAGACCGGGGGTGAAGCTTTCTTT
TRBJ1-2 | - | TRBV3-1/TRBV3-2 | - | CASSQGGRAHGYTF | TGTGCCAGCAGCCAAGGGGGGAGGGCCCATGGCTACACCTTC
TRBJ2-1 | - | TRBV11-3 | - | CASSSATGRNEQFF | TGTGCCAGCAGCTCGGCGACAGGGAGGAATGAGCAGTTCTTC
TRBJ2-3 | TRBD1 | TRBV6-2/TRBV6-3 | once | CASSLTGGGTDTQYF | TGTGCCAGCAGCCTGACAGGGGGAGGCACAGATACGCAGTATTTT
TRBJ2-7 | - | TRBV4-2 | - | CASSPIVGGGAYEQYF | TGTGCCAGCAGCCCGATTGTTGGGGGGGGCGCCTACGAGCAGTACTTC
TRBJ2-1 | TRBD2 | TRBV19 | once | CASSVTRPGTSVNEQFF | TGTGCCAGTAGTGTGACCAGACCCGGGACTAGTGTTAATGAGCAGTTCTTC
TRBJ1-2 | - | TRBV5-8 | - | CASGTWGYGYTF | TGTGCCAGCGGAACCTGGGGCTATGGCTACACCTTC
TRBJ2-1 | TRBD2 | TRBV9 | - | CASSVGPRTSPNNEQFF | TGTGCCAGCAGCGTGGGCCCCCGGACTAGCCCCAACAATGAGCAGTTCTTC
TRBJ1-5 | - | TRBV5-5 | - | CASSLALGEPNQPQHF | TGTGCCAGCAGCTTGGCGTTGGGGGAGCCCAATCAGCCCCAGCATTTT
TRBJ2-1 | TRBD2 | TRBV3-1/TRBV3-2 | - | CASSPTGTSYNEQFF | TGTGCCAGCAGTCCCACCGGGACTAGCTACAATGAGCAGTTCTTC
TRBJ1-1 | TRBD1 | TRBV3-1/TRBV3-2 | - | CASSQITGGEAFF | TGTGCCAGCAGCCAAATTACAGGGGGTGAGGCTTTCTTT
TRBJ1-5 | - | TRBV5-5 | - | CASSLWGRNQPQHF | TGTGCCAGCAGCTTGTGGGGGAGAAATCAGCCCCAGCATTTT
TRBJ1-5 | - | TRBV9 | once | CASSVGDGGSNQPQHF | TGTGCCAGCAGCGTGGGAGACGGCGGTAGCAATCAGCCCCAGCATTTT
TRBJ1-2 | - | TRBV7-2 | - | CASSHGGRPEGGYTF | TGTGCCAGCAGCCATGGGGGTAGGCCGGAGGGTGGCTACACCTTC
TRBJ2-4 | TRBD2 | TRBV4-3 | - | CASSQAKGVRLAGGPKNIQYF | TGCGCCAGCAGCCAAGCAAAGGGAGTAAGACTAGCGGGAGGCCCCAAAAACATTCAGTACTTC
TRBJ2-7 | - | TRBV10-3 | - | CAISGQEVSAYEQYF | TGTGCCATCAGTGGCCAAGAGGTCAGCGCCTACGAGCAGTACTTC
TRBJ1-1 | - | TRBV10-3 | - | CAISSPNPGTEAFF | TGTGCCATCAGTTCCCCAAACCCGGGGACTGAAGCTTTCTTT
TRBJ1-1 | - | TRBV13 | - | CASSLGPRGNTEAFF | TGTGCCAGCAGCTTAGGGCCCAGGGGGAACACTGAAGCTTTCTTT
TRBJ1-4 | - | TRBV30 | - | CAWSESQGGWGEKLFF | TGTGCCTGGAGTGAATCGCAGGGAGGCTGGGGCGAAAAACTGTTTTTT
TRBJ1-4 | - | TRBV5-1 | - | CASSFRGGDEKLFF | TGCGCCAGCAGCTTCCGGGGAGGGGATGAAAAACTGTTTTTT
TRBJ1-4 | - | TRBV18 | - | CASSPSNAAAGGKLFF | TGTGCCAGCTCACCAAGCAATGCGGCGGCCGGTGGAAAACTGTTTTTT
TRBJ2-5 | - | TRBV5-6 | - | CASNSLGDQETQYF | TGTGCCAGCAACTCTTTGGGGGACCAAGAGACCCAGTACTTC
TRBJ2-7 | - | TRBV5-4 | - | CASRVFGYEQYF | TGTGCCAGCAGAGTGTTTGGCTACGAGCAGTACTTC
TRBJ1-1 | - | TRBV3-1/TRBV3-2 | - | CASSLRQESEAFF | TGTGCCAGCAGCCTCCGTCAAGAGAGTGAAGCTTTCTTT
TRBJ1-1 | - | TRBV3-1/TRBV3-2 | once | CASSQGRGTNTEAFF | TGTGCCAGCAGCCAAGGAAGGGGGACGAACACTGAAGCTTTCTTT
TRBJ1-2 | TRBD1 | TRBV7-9 | - | CASSAQTGTDEAYGYTF | TGTGCCAGCAGCGCCCAGACAGGGACCGATGAAGCCTATGGCTACACCTTC
TRBJ2-7 | TRBD1 | TRBV6-2/TRBV6-3 | - | CASSITDRGLLLPYEQYF | TGTGCCAGCAGTATAACGGACAGGGGGCTGTTACTTCCCTACGAGCAGTACTTC
TRBJ1-3 | - | TRBV6-5 | - | CASYGNTIYF | TGTGCCAGCTACGGGAACACCATATATTTT
TRBJ1-1 | - | TRBV29-1 | - | CSVKTGLETEAFF | TGCAGCGTCAAGACAGGATTAGAAACTGAAGCTTTCTTT
TRBJ2-7 | - | TRBV30 | few | CAWSKGEYEQYF | TGTGCCTGGAGTAAAGGGGAATACGAGCAGTACTTC
TRBJ1-6 | - | TRBV7-9 | - | CASSLVGGTGNSPLHF | TGTGCCAGCAGCTTAGTGGGGGGTACTGGTAATTCACCCCTCCACTTT
TRBJ2-2 | - | TRBV12-3/TRBV12-4 | - | CASSAGVPGELFF | TGTGCCAGCAGTGCAGGGGTTCCCGGGGAGCTGTTTTTT
TRBJ1-6 | - | TRBV12-5 | - | CASGLRIGGNSPLHF | TGTGCTAGTGGTTTGCGTATAGGCGGGAATTCACCCCTCCACTTT
TRBJ1-3 | - | TRBV10-3 | - | CAISESEGAAGNTIYF | TGTGCCATCAGTGAGTCGGAAGGAGCTGCTGGAAACACCATATATTTT
TRBJ2-7 | - | TRBV19 | - | CASSISPAGRGIYEQYF | TGTGCCAGTAGTATTTCGCCGGCGGGAAGGGGTATCTACGAGCAGTACTTC
TRBJ2-5 | TRBD1 | TRBV7-2 | - | CASSSPTRPRTGGTQYF | TGTGCCAGCAGCTCGCCCACTCGCCCCCGGACAGGGGGAACCCAGTACTTC
TRBJ1-1 | - | TRBV9 | few | CASSVGTGTEAFF | TGTGCCAGCAGCGTAGGTACAGGCACTGAAGCTTTCTTT
TRBJ2-2 | TRBD2 | TRBV5-5 | once | CASSLTSGGYTGELFF | TGTGCCAGCAGCTTGACTAGCGGGGGGTACACCGGGGAGCTGTTTTTT